Below, one T cell receptor (beta chain) is given with its context. Only in-frame clones appear in the TCRdb table, and some are missing; sequencing was by immunoSEQ multiplex PCR. The profile shows 150,000 to 180,000 clones, about 83% of them singletons. The data were obtained in a study of blood T cell repertoires in COVID-19. V shed 8 bases, J shed 1 base, and the junction held 8 bases outside the gene matches. CDR1 SNHLY and CDR2 FYNNEI come from the germline V gene. The CDR3 length is 15 residues. Sequencing was done on a sample of peripheral blood. The clonotype originates from an older woman with COVID-19, enrolled during active disease. This rearrangement joins TRBV2 to TRBJ2-3, with 8 bases matching TRBD1. The CDR3 sequence is CASDRQGLGTDTQYF. The CDR3 DNA sequence: TGTGCCAGCGATAGACAGGGGTTGGGCACAGATACGCAGTATTTT. The full variable domain, with the rest looked up from reference TRBV2 and TRBJ2-3, is EPEVTQTPSHQVTQMGQEVILRCVPISNHLYFYWYRQILGQKVEFLVSFYNNEISEKSEIFDDQFSVERPDGSNFTLKIRSTKLEDSAMYFCASDRQGLGTDTQYFGPGTRLTVL.